The T cell receptor (beta chain) described here comes from a study of primary melanoma T cells and metastatic recurrence. The repertoire was sequenced with immunoSEQ multiplex PCR; TCRdb's copy has only in-frame clones and lacks some. This table holds several hundred clones, roughly 72% found once. What was sequenced was melanoma tumor tissue. This TCR derives from a human donor with melanoma.

The CDR3: CASRYGGPRSNQPQHF. The CDR3 DNA reads TGCGCCAGCAGGTATGGCGGACCTAGAAGCAATCAGCCCCAGCATTTT. The gene calls are TRBV23-1 and TRBJ1-5; D ambiguous. TRBV23-1 is noted as an ORF with a role that remains uncertain. V lost 6 bases, J lost 1 base, and 16 bases lay in between. This CDR3 contains 16 residues.